The sequence of this TCR beta chain was determined in a study of blood T cell repertoires in COVID-19. Background on the study: Some COVID-19 samples were acute and others convalescent; all came from the United States, Italy and Spain.

The method was immunoSEQ multiplex PCR; TCRdb's version includes in-frame clones alone and lacks a portion of them. The sample holds over 9,000 clones; roughly 80% are singletons and the top ten take approximately 7.3%. Sequencing input: peripheral blood. The receptor was derived from a man aged 70 or older with active COVID-19.

The CDR3 DNA is TGCGCCAGCTCAGTAAAAACAGGGGGTTCTAACGAGCAGTACTTC. Its protein product is CASSVKTGGSNEQYF. The chain is built from TRBV5-1 and TRBJ2-7; 8 bases line up with TRBD1. The germline CDR1 and CDR2 sequences are SGHRS and YFSETQ. V lost 7 bases, J lost 5 bases, and 14 bases stayed unmatched. The CDR3 sequence is 15 residues long.